The 13 T cell receptor beta chains reported below all come from one sample, sequenced in a study of shared clonotypes between healthy human individuals. Sequenced by immunoSEQ multiplex PCR; TCRdb stores in-frame clones only, minus some. Of 2 million to 2.5 million clones listed, around 95% are singletons. The sequenced sample consisted of naive CD4+ T cells sorted from blood. The sample's subset: CD45RA+ positively selected. The receptor source for this set is a man aged 18 to 30 in good health.

This clone has only one observation. The rearrangement links TRBV18 to TRBJ1-6; D is unresolved. Trimming cost V 3 bases and J 5 bases, with 11 bases left between them. The CDR3 runs 15 residues. Germline assignment: CDR1 KGHSH and CDR2 LQKENI. In nucleotides, the CDR3 is TGTGCCAGCTCACCCTCGGGGTGGGATAATTCACCCCTCCACTTT. This sequence encodes CASSPSGWDNSPLHF.

The chain combines TRBV5-6 with TRBJ1-1, with no clear D. This CDR3 spans 15 amino acids. Trimming removed 2 bases from V and 4 bases from J, with 15 bases in between. Germline V gene lookup returns CDR1 SGHDT and CDR2 YYEEEE. CDR3 sequence: CASSFLRGMSTEAFF. The CDR3 region has the DNA TGTGCCAGCAGCTTCTTACGGGGAATGAGCACTGAAGCTTTCTTT.

Note on this clone: This sample also contains other DNA sequences that code for the same CDR3. This chain uses TRBV7-9 with TRBJ1-2; TRBD1 agrees at 7 bases. V lost 5 bases to trimming and J lost 4 bases; unmatched junction nucleotides: 4. The CDR3 is 13 residues long. Germline V CDR1 and CDR2: SEHNR, FQNEAQ (reference sequence). DNA for the CDR3: TGTGCCAGCAGCCCCCGGACAGGCTATGGCTACACCTTC. It encodes CASSPRTGYGYTF.

Concerning this clone: Other nucleotide sequences from this sample produce the same CDR3. This CDR3 reads CASSFGLAGYNEQFF. The DNA of the CDR3 is TGTGCCAGCAGCTTTGGACTAGCGGGTTACAATGAGCAGTTCTTC. The chain carries TRBV11-2 and TRBJ2-1, with TRBD2 matching 11 bases. CDR3 length: 15 residues. The ends lost 3 bases at V and 4 bases at J; junction bases unmatched: 2. Germline assignment: CDR1 SGHAT and CDR2 FQNNGV.

The V gene is TRBV4-1, the J gene TRBJ1-2, with 8 bases matching TRBD1. The CDR3 has 15 residues. V was clipped by 0 bases and J by 4 bases; unmatched bases: 4. Per the germline V gene, CDR1 is MGHRA and CDR2 is YSYEKL. The CDR3 DNA is TGCGCCAGCAGCCAAGAGATGGGGACAGGCTATGGCTACACCTTC. Translating gives CASSQEMGTGYGYTF.

The chain couples TRBV9 to TRBJ1-3; D not certain. Between the trimmed V and J ends, which lost 1 base and 6 bases, there was a span of 11 bases. The CDR3 is made up of 14 amino acids. Looked up from germline, CDR1 is SGDLS and CDR2 is YYNGEE. CDR3 bases: TGTGCCAGCAGCGTATCACCGACCCTAAACACCATATATTTT. Its protein product is CASSVSPTLNTIYF.

V is TRBV19 and J is TRBJ1-3, with D maybe TRBD1 (5 bases). The CDR3 runs 12 residues. Germline values: CDR1 LNHDA, CDR2 SQIVND (reference sequence). V was trimmed by 11 bases and J by 2 bases, leaving 10 bases between them. The CDR3 spells CAGQGAGNTIYF. For the CDR3, the DNA is TGTGCCGGTCAGGGTGCTGGAAACACCATATATTTT.

This clone has just one count. The same CDR3 also results from other DNA sequences found in this sample. The chain couples TRBV29-1 to TRBJ1-1; D is ambiguous. CDR1 SQVTM and CDR2 ANQGSEA come from the germline V gene. V lost 4 bases to trimming and J lost 1 base, with 7 bases between them. The CDR3 covers 12 residues. The CDR3 loop is CSVGQTNTEAFF. The CDR3 bases are TGCAGCGTTGGGCAGACGAACACTGAAGCTTTCTTT.

This clone has just one count. The chain employs TRBV25-1 and TRBJ2-1; 9 positions agree with TRBD2. This CDR3 is 15 amino acids long. After removal of 1 base from V and 5 bases from J, the junction contained 3 bases not matched to a gene. Germline V gene sequence: CDR1 MGHDK, CDR2 SYGVNS. CDR3 residues: CASSELPSGNNEQFF. The CDR3 nucleotides are TGTGCCAGCAGTGAATTGCCTAGCGGGAACAATGAGCAGTTCTTC. Looking up the rest from reference TRBV25-1 and TRBJ2-1 gives the full variable domain: EADIYQTPRYLVIGTGKKITLECSQTMGHDKMYWYQQDPGMELHLIHYSYGVNSTEKGDLSSESTVSRIRTEHFPLTLESARPSHTSQYLCASSELPSGNNEQFFGPGTRLTVL.

This clone occurred once. The chain employs TRBV19 and TRBJ2-4, with a possible D match to TRBD1 (5 bases). Germline V gene lookup returns CDR1 LNHDA and CDR2 SQIVND (reference sequence). This CDR3 comprises 15 residues. The V end was cut by 5 bases, the J end by 0 bases, with 11 bases between. This CDR3 reads CASSQGSLAKNIQYF. CDR3 coding DNA: TGTGCCAGTAGTCAGGGATCGCTAGCCAAAAACATTCAGTACTTC.

Regarding this clone: A junction end diverges from the germline sequence, so it may reflect a read error. The rearrangement joins TRBV7-7 to TRBJ2-1; 11 bases are shared with TRBD2. This CDR3 has 17 amino acids. Germline V gene data show CDR1 as SSHAT and CDR2 as FNYEAQ (reference sequence). The CDR3 DNA is TGTGCTAGCAGCTATCCGGGACTAGCGGTGACCTACAATGAGCAGTTCTTC. Protein sequence: CASSYPGLAVTYNEQFF.

The J gene is TRBJ1-1, the V gene TRBV18, with D maybe TRBD1 (6 bases). CDR1 and CDR2 (germline): KGHSH, LQKENI. The CDR3 is 16 amino acids. Trimming left V 3 bases short and J 0 bases short, with 14 bases between. The CDR3: CASSPGTSPMNTEAFF. CDR3 coding DNA: TGTGCCAGCTCACCCGGGACATCGCCCATGAACACTGAAGCTTTCTTT.

The rearrangement joins TRBV28 to TRBJ2-2, with no clear D. Germline CDR1 is MDHEN and CDR2 is SYDVKM. The CDR3 runs 12 residues. Trimming took 5 bases from V and 6 from J, leaving 7 bases between them. The CDR3 DNA is TGTGCCAGCAGTCGACTGGCCGGGGAGCTGTTTTTT. It yields the protein CASSRLAGELFF. Based on the CDR3 plus reference TRBV28 and TRBJ2-2, the full variable domain is DVKVTQSSRYLVKRTGEKVFLECVQDMDHENMFWYRQDPGLGLRLIYFSYDVKMKEKGDIPEGYSVSREKKERFSLILESASTNQTSMYLCASSRLAGELFFGEGSRLTVL.